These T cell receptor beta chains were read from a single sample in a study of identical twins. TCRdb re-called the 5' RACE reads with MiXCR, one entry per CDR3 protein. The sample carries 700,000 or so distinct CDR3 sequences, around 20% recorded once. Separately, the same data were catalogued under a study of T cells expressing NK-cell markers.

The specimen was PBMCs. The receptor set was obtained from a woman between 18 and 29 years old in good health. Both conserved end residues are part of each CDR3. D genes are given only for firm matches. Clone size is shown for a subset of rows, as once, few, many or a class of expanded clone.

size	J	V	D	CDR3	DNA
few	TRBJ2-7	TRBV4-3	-	CASSQDAPPMGEQYF	TGCGCCAGCAGCCAAGACGCGCCACCGATGGGCGAGCAGTACTTC
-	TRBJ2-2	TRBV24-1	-	CATSDHGRTGELFF	TGTGCCACCAGTGATCACGGCCGCACCGGGGAGCTGTTTTTT
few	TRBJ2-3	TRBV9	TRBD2	CASSSRTSGGPTDTQYF	TGTGCCAGCAGCTCCCGGACTAGCGGGGGGCCCACAGATACGCAGTATTTT
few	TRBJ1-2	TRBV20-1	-	CSAKYGYTF	TGCAGTGCTAAATATGGCTACACCTTC
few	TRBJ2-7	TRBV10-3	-	CAISAAGASYEQYF	TGTGCCATCAGTGCCGCCGGGGCCTCCTACGAGCAGTACTTC
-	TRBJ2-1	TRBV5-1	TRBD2	CASGELRGGVDEQFF	TGCGCCAGTGGCGAGCTCCGGGGGGGCGTAGATGAGCAGTTCTTC
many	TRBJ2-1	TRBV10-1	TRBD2	CASSSTSGAYNEQFF	TGCGCCAGCAGTTCGACTAGCGGAGCCTACAATGAGCAGTTCTTC
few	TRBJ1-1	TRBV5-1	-	CASSPRAPRIGTEAFF	TGCGCCAGCAGCCCCCGAGCCCCACGGATCGGGACTGAAGCTTTCTTT
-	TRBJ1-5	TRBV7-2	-	CASSARDSPQHF	TGTGCCAGCAGCGCCCGGGATAGTCCCCAGCATTTT
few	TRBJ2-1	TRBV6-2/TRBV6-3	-	CASTRGVSSYNEQFF	TGTGCCAGCACCCGCGGGGTCAGCTCCTACAATGAGCAGTTCTTC
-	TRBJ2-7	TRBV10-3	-	CAISESYYEQYF	TGTGCCATCAGTGAGTCCTACTACGAGCAGTACTTC
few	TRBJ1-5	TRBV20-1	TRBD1	CSARGQREDQPQHF	TGCAGTGCTAGGGGACAGCGGGAGGATCAGCCCCAGCATTTT
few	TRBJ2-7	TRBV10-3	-	CAISEQVGTEQYF	TGTGCCATCAGTGAGCAGGTGGGAACGGAGCAGTACTTC
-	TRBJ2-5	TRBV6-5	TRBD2	CASSYSFLLAGGETQYF	TGTGCCAGCAGTTACTCGTTTCTGCTAGCGGGGGGAGAGACCCAGTACTTC
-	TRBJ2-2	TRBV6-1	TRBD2	CASRVGGSTGELFF	TGTGCCAGCAGGGTGGGAGGGAGCACCGGGGAGCTGTTTTTT
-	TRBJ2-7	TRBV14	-	CASSQDLPGASTSYEQYF	TGTGCCAGCAGCCAAGATCTCCCGGGGGCATCCACCTCCTACGAGCAGTACTTC
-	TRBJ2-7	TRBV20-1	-	CSAQDGSSYEQYF	TGCAGTGCCCAAGACGGGTCGTCCTACGAGCAGTACTTC
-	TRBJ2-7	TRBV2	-	CASSDTGTSELEQYF	TGTGCCAGCAGTGACACCGGGACCTCTGAACTCGAGCAGTACTTC
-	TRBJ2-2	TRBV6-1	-	CASTGIGELFF	TGTGCCAGCACGGGAATCGGGGAGCTGTTTTTT
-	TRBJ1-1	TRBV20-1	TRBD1	CSAAGQLNTEAFF	TGCAGTGCTGCGGGACAGTTGAACACTGAAGCTTTCTTT
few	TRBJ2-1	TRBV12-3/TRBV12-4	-	CASRPGRRGLLYNEQFF	TGTGCCAGCAGGCCCGGGAGGAGGGGGCTTCTCTACAATGAGCAGTTCTTC
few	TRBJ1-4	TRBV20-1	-	CSASRVGASEKLFF	TGCAGTGCTAGCAGGGTCGGGGCCTCAGAAAAACTGTTTTTT
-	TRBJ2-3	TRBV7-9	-	CASSPADDWRLGTQYF	TGTGCCAGCAGCCCCGCCGATGACTGGAGATTAGGTACGCAGTATTTT
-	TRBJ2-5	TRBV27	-	CASSYKRQETQYF	TGTGCCAGCAGTTATAAGCGGCAAGAGACCCAGTACTTC
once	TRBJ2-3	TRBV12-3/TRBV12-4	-	CASSPAAGSTDTQYF	TGTGCCAGCAGCCCCGCGGCGGGCAGCACAGATACGCAGTATTTT
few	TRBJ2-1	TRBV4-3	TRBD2	CASSQDLERGNEQFF	TGCGCCAGCAGCCAAGATCTGGAGCGGGGGAATGAGCAGTTCTTC